These T cell receptor beta chains were read from a single sample in a study of early T cells in non-severe SARS-CoV-2 infection. Using its own MiXCR run on the 5' RACE reads, TCRdb lists one record per CDR3 protein. Among about 34,000 distinct CDR3 sequences, approximately 6% were seen once, and the ten largest hold almost 6.5%. The sequenced sample consisted of whole blood. The source of these receptors is an adult who was a healthcare worker with PCR-confirmed SARS-CoV-2 infection or an uninfected control (not recorded which). The CDR3 runs from the conserved cysteine through the conserved F or W. The D gene is left open where the match is weak. For some rows the clone size is stated as once, few or many, or as a class when expanded; others skip it.

>TRBD2|TRBJ2-3|-|16|TRBV20-1
CSAFPGLLPSTDTQYF
TGCAGTGCTTTCCCGGGACTATTACCTAGCACAGATACGCAGTATTTT
>-|TRBJ2-1|many|15|TRBV20-1
CSARDRVAPLDEQFF
TGCAGTGCTAGAGATAGGGTAGCGCCTTTAGATGAGCAGTTCTTC
>TRBD1|TRBJ2-2|-|16|TRBV28
CASSPGTGWNTGELFF
TGTGCCAGCAGCCCCGGGACAGGGTGGAACACCGGGGAGCTGTTTTTT
>TRBD1|TRBJ2-7|few|14|TRBV5-1
CASSLQGANYEQYF
TGCGCCAGCAGCTTACAGGGGGCTAACTACGAGCAGTACTTC
>TRBD2|TRBJ2-1|many|17|TRBV7-6
CASSSIPSGSSYNEQFF
TGTGCCAGCAGCTCTATACCTAGCGGGAGCTCCTACAATGAGCAGTTCTTC
>-|TRBJ2-1|few|16|TRBV9
CASSPSPIPPDNEQFF
TGTGCCAGCAGCCCTTCCCCTATCCCGCCGGACAATGAGCAGTTCTTC
>-|TRBJ2-5|-|13|TRBV7-2
CASSLRPGETQYF
TGTGCCAGCAGCTTAAGACCCGGAGAGACCCAGTACTTC
>TRBD1|TRBJ1-2|-|11|TRBV20-1
CSASGQALDPF
TGCAGTGCATCTGGACAGGCCCTTGATCCCTTC
>-|TRBJ2-1|-|12|TRBV2
CASGWRRDEQFF
TGTGCCAGCGGATGGAGGCGGGATGAGCAGTTCTTC
>-|TRBJ2-2|few|17|TRBV3-2
CASSQDYGRGDGGELFF
TGTGCCAGCAGCCAAGACTACGGGAGAGGTGACGGCGGGGAGCTGTTTTTT
>TRBD2|TRBJ2-1|few|14|TRBV9
CASSPGGGYNEQFF
TGTGCCAGCAGCCCGGGAGGGGGCTACAATGAGCAGTTCTTC
>-|TRBJ1-6|-|14|TRBV7-9
CASSLDKPNSPLHF
TGTGCCAGCAGCTTAGACAAACCCAATTCACCCCTCCACTTT
>-|TRBJ2-5|many|15|TRBV27
CASSPSTSGQETQYF
TGTGCCAGCAGTCCATCGACGAGCGGCCAAGAGACCCAGTACTTC
>TRBD1|TRBJ2-7|many|14|TRBV7-3
CASSFWTGAYEQYF
TGTGCCAGCAGCTTTTGGACAGGGGCCTACGAGCAGTACTTC
>TRBD2|TRBJ2-1|many|15|TRBV19
CASSPPGLANNEQFF
TGTGCCAGTAGCCCACCGGGACTAGCCAACAATGAGCAGTTCTTC
>TRBD1|TRBJ2-7|many|16|TRBV29-1
CSVEDRDGNLQYEQYF
TGCAGCGTTGAGGACAGGGACGGAAATCTCCAATACGAGCAGTACTTC
>TRBD2|TRBJ2-7|many|13|TRBV7-9
CASSLALAGSQHF
TGTGCCAGCAGCTTAGCCCTAGCGGGGAGCCAACACTTC